This T cell receptor (beta chain) came from a study of Ad26.COV2.S vaccination and SARS-CoV-2 variants. Study summary: This donor came from the COV1001 trial of Ad26.COV2.S. Once or twice, 56 days apart, Ad26.COV2.S was delivered intramuscularly.

The CDR3 length is 15 residues. Germline V lookup: CDR1 MNHEY, CDR2 SVGEGT. V was shortened by 5 bases and J by 0 bases, with 14 bases between the two germline ends. This table comes from immunoSEQ multiplex PCR, and its TCRdb copy is limited to in-frame clones, with some not included. The sample has about 480,000 clones; roughly 89% are singletons. Stated treatment: some 19 received Ad26.COV2.S at low or high dose, single or two shots; 5 received placebo; per-sample allocation not given. At day 63 after the first vaccine or placebo injection, samples were drawn. The chain combines TRBV6-2 or TRBV6-3 with TRBJ2-7; maybe TRBD2 (6 bases). The sequence was collected from a person between 18 and 65 years old who received the Ad26.COV2.S COVID-19 vaccine or a placebo. The material was peripheral blood, obtained in a trial of Ad26.COV2.S vaccine versus placebo. CDR3: CASSERVAVSYEQYF. The CDR3 nucleotides are TGTGCCAGCAGTGAGCGGGTAGCGGTCTCCTACGAGCAGTACTTC.